Listed below are T cell receptor beta chains from one sample, sequenced in a study of T cells after posttransplantation cyclophosphamide. Libraries were prepared by immunoSEQ multiplex PCR; TCRdb keeps only in-frame clonotypes and omits some of them. The table lists about 3,800 clones, almost 70% of them singletons. The sample was CD8+ T cells sorted from PBMCs, taken more than 950 days after allogeneic stem cell transplant with posttransplant cyclophosphamide. The receptors stem from a female patient aged 40-50 years who received an allogeneic stem cell transplant from a related donor, was CMV-positive, and had no GVHD. Some T cells could come from the graft donor. CDR3s include the opening cysteine and the closing phenylalanine or tryptophan.

TRBV9	TRBJ2-7	CASIIKQKTAYEQYF
TRBV28	TRBJ1-5	CASSMGQGNQPQHF
TRBV27	TRBJ1-5	CASSLGGGGGRSNQPQHF
TRBV2	TRBJ2-5	CARRDRERETQYF
TRBV11-2	TRBJ1-2	CASSLELSGEAFNYGYTF
TRBV6-6	TRBJ1-3	CASSYWDRGSVDTIYF
TRBV2	TRBJ2-7	CASSEAGGTYEQYF
TRBV9	TRBJ1-3	CASSTGTGTEISGNTIYF
TRBV27	TRBJ2-1	CASRQEVHNEQFF
TRBV7-9	TRBJ1-3	CASSLEVSYHRTSGNTIYF
TRBV11-1	TRBJ2-7	CASSLGQGADEQYF
TRBV9	TRBJ2-7	CASIFGQGTAYEQYF
TRBV2	TRBJ2-2	CASQQGFGELFF
TRBV9	TRBJ2-7	CASSFRQETAYEQYF